This T cell receptor (beta chain) was sequenced during a study of OX40 agonist ivuxolimab in advanced cancers. Per the germline V gene, CDR1 is SGHDT and CDR2 is YYEEEE. V was cut by 4 bases and J by 5 bases, with 19 bases left in between. CDR3 size: 15 residues. Profiling relied on immunoSEQ multiplex PCR, and the TCRdb table lists in-frame clones only, not all of them. The profile shows around 22,000 clones, about 88% of them singletons. The sequences come from CD4+ or CD8+ T cells sorted from blood, collected in a trial of the OX40 agonist ivuxolimab. The source is an adult with an advanced solid tumor such as melanoma, head and neck, liver or kidney cancer. The chain couples TRBV5-6 to TRBJ2-7; TRBD1 might be the D (6 bases). The CDR3 is CASSGRQVYHDEQYF. In nucleotides, the CDR3 is TGTGCCAGCAGCGGAAGACAGGTTTATCACGACGAGCAGTACTTC.